A selection of T cell receptor beta chains follows, all from one sample in a study of shared clonotypes between healthy human individuals. Method: immunoSEQ multiplex PCR; TCRdb's copy keeps in-frame clones and lacks some. The repertoire holds about 1.1 million clones, with about 72% as singletons. The sequenced sample consisted of memory CD4+ T cells from PBMCs. The receptors were sampled from a man between 18 and 29 years old in good health. Some clones in this sample may be carry-over from other donors' samples. Each CDR3 is given with its conserved first and last residue. The D gene is left open where the match is weak. Some rows have no size entry. The others give once, few or many, or a class for an expanded clone.

V gene,clone size,J gene,D gene,CDR3 protein,CDR3 DNA
TRBV28,NA,TRBJ2-7,NA,CASSLLGGEQYF,TGTGCCAGCAGTTTACTGGGGGGCGAGCAGTACTTC
TRBV10-2,few,TRBJ1-5,NA,CASSRGSNQPQHF,TGCGCCAGCAGCAGGGGAAGCAATCAGCCCCAGCATTTT
TRBV27,NA,TRBJ2-3,NA,CASSLEGITDTQYF,TGTGCCAGCAGTTTGGAGGGTATCACAGATACGCAGTATTTT
TRBV6-1,NA,TRBJ2-7,TRBD2,CASSEGLAGYEQYF,TGTGCCAGCAGTGAGGGGCTAGCGGGCTACGAGCAGTACTTC
TRBV16,once,TRBJ2-3,NA,CASSQFPGTDTQYF,TGTGCCAGCAGCCAATTTCCAGGGACAGATACGCAGTATTTT
TRBV5-1,NA,TRBJ2-6,NA,CASSTIAGANVLTF,TGCGCCAGCAGCACAATTGCGGGGGCCAACGTCCTGACTTTC
TRBV10-3,NA,TRBJ2-7,NA,CAIQGTSYEQYF,TGTGCCATACAGGGGACTTCCTACGAGCAGTACTTC
TRBV7-9,NA,TRBJ1-3,NA,CASSLSGLGNTIYF,TGTGCCAGCAGCCTCTCGGGACTCGGAAACACCATATATTTT
TRBV15,NA,TRBJ1-5,NA,CATGRRNQPQHF,TGTGCCACCGGGCGTCGAAATCAGCCCCAGCATTTT
TRBV7-2,NA,TRBJ2-1,NA,CASSPPSHNEQFF,TGTGCCAGCAGCCCGCCGTCGCACAATGAGCAGTTCTTC
TRBV7-2,few,TRBJ1-1,NA,CASRPQILQGEAFF,TGTGCCAGCAGACCCCAGATCCTACAGGGTGAAGCTTTCTTT
TRBV20-1,NA,TRBJ2-2,NA,CSVLTGELFF,TGCAGTGTTTTGACCGGGGAGCTGTTTTTT
TRBV30,NA,TRBJ1-3,NA,CAWSVGNTIYF,TGTGCCTGGAGTGTGGGGAACACCATATATTTT
TRBV4-1,NA,TRBJ2-6,NA,CASSSPGANVLTF,TGCGCCAGCAGCTCCCCTGGGGCCAACGTCCTGACTTTC
TRBV27,NA,TRBJ2-7,TRBD2,CASSGTSGRLFHEQYF,TGTGCCAGCAGTGGGACTAGCGGGAGATTGTTCCACGAGCAGTACTTC
TRBV5-1,once,TRBJ2-3,NA,CASRADRYFTDTQYF,TGCGCCAGCAGAGCTGACAGATACTTCACAGATACGCAGTATTTT
TRBV7-2,NA,TRBJ2-2,NA,CASSLEIGELFF,TGTGCCAGCAGCTTAGAGATCGGGGAGCTGTTTTTT
TRBV29-1,few,TRBJ2-3,TRBD1,CSGAGTGVERTQYF,TGCAGCGGCGCCGGGACAGGGGTTGAACGTACGCAGTATTTT
TRBV2,NA,TRBJ1-5,TRBD1,CASSLGRGPTQPQHF,TGTGCCAGCAGCCTCGGCAGGGGGCCGACTCAGCCCCAGCATTTT
TRBV7-2,few,TRBJ2-5,TRBD1,CASSLQGGSGETQYF,TGTGCCAGCAGCTTACAAGGGGGCTCTGGGGAGACCCAGTACTTC
TRBV25-1,NA,TRBJ2-6,NA,CASRASSGANVLTF,TGTGCCAGCAGAGCCAGCTCTGGGGCCAACGTCCTGACTTTC
TRBV5-1,NA,TRBJ2-7,NA,CASSQPPAEQYF,TGCGCCAGCAGCCAACCCCCCGCCGAGCAGTACTTC